This T cell receptor beta chain was sequenced during a study of cytomegalovirus exposure and HLA in healthy donors. PCR was performed using 60 Vbeta and 13 Jbeta primers. The data were produced by immunoSEQ multiplex PCR, yet TCRdb's version contains in-frame clones alone and is incomplete. The sample has some 200,000 clones, over 80% seen once. The germline V and J ends were trimmed by 4 bases and 6 bases, with 10 bases remaining between them. CDR3 length: 14 amino acids. CDR1 is MNHNS and CDR2 is SASEGT in the germline V gene. This clone was seen a handful of times. The antigen is unknown. Notes on the study in general: Sequencing had likely introduced a cluster of highly shared sequence variants as an artifact.

This sequence originates from a boy aged 2 to 10 in good health and CMV-seronegative. V gene TRBV6-1 combines with J gene TRBJ1-6; D uncertain. The sample comprised PBMCs. The CDR3 DNA reads TGTGCCAGCAGTGCGGAGGACGGTAATTCACCCCTCCACTTT. As protein: CASSAEDGNSPLHF.